This T cell receptor beta chain comes out of a study of T cell responses to AZD1222 COVID-19 vaccine (dated by TCRdb to the early 2020s). At the level of the whole study: AZD1222 recipients given second doses at about 4 weeks or at about 12 weeks were pooled, since spike-specific TCR depth and breadth were not found to differ between the two schedules. TCR sequencing was performed for about 250 trial participants, of whom approximately 200 were given two doses of AZD1222 and around 25 were given two doses of MenACWY control vaccine. Trial participants were enrolled by age into subgroups of 18-55, 56-69 and 70-plus years, and 148, 28 and 57 TCR-sequenced participants, respectively, were included in these subgroups.

CDR1 and CDR2 were assigned from the germline V gene as KGHSH and LQKENI. From cysteine to phenylalanine, the CDR3 is 16 amino acids long. CDR3 DNA only is kept here, 48 bases in frame from base 1. V is reduced by 0 bases and J by 1 base, leaving a spacing of 13 bases between them. The time point label of this sample denotes: baseline before first vaccination. The vaccinee samples were drawn from two UK trials, COV001 and COV002, one of which was a single-blind randomized controlled phase 2/3 trial testing AZD1222 (ChAdOx1 nCoV-19) in healthy adults. Trial participant PBMC samples were collected at day 0 and day 28 after the second dose for TCRbeta chain sequencing. The CDR3 regions of human TCRbeta chains were subjected to immunosequencing. Processing in the source paper ran as follows. TCRs in the repertoires were matched against a reference library of SARS-CoV-2-specific TCRs that had been generated with the MIRA antigen-specificity platform. Breadth was defined as the fraction of unique TCRs that were SARS-CoV-2-associated. Depth was defined as the fraction of total T cells that were SARS-CoV-2-associated. Each spike-specific TCR was assigned to its reactive spike region and to a CD4 or CD8 class using the MIRA data. Log10-transformed breadth and depth values were compared by one-way ANOVA with Sidak's multiple comparisons tests. TCRdb took this table from immuneACCESS and kept in-frame rearrangements with V and J called. Such tables lack part of the clones; where checked against another copy, unresolved V genes explain under half of the gap, and the rest is unexplained. V and J calls and clone size are copied from that table; D and trimming were computed from the DNA. Present in this sample are over 95,000 clones, approximately 90% of which were seen just once. The top ten hold under 8.5% of the sample.

This clone has a single count. Its target antigen remains unknown. Base qualities are not recorded, but no much larger clone differs from it by a single base. The paper as a whole reports these results and caveats: After two AZD1222 doses, both the breadth and the depth of spike-specific TCRs were significantly higher than at day 0 and than in MenACWY recipients. Because no samples from the day 14 peak response were available, repertoires could be characterized only after the peak T cell response. The whole spike protein was spanned by vaccine-associated CD4 TCRs, and dominant responses were seen in regions 160-218 and 743-854. Only 5 to 7 AZD1222 recipients were SARS-CoV-2 seropositive at baseline, limiting conclusions about previously exposed vaccinees. Participants were mostly white British, with more females than males. The authors suggested clonal diversity may have been underestimated. The 56-69-year group was small, and its depth increase did not reach significance, likely because of low power. Reportedly, close to half of the unique spike-specific TCRs recognized epitopes lying outside the regions that are mutated in the B.1.351 and B.1.1.7 variants.

Rearrangement joined TRBV18 to TRBJ2-7, with the D call perhaps TRBD1 or TRBD2, as 6 bases match in each case. The sequence derives from an adult in good health. Sequences were derived from peripheral blood, sampled on day 0 of AZD1222 vaccination. The base sequence is TGTGCCAGCTCACCACCGTCGGGGGCGAATTCCTACGAGCAGTACTTC. Translated, it gives CASSPPSGANSYEQYF.